This entry concerns a single T cell receptor beta chain. Its antigen is not identified. A much larger clone differs from this one at a single base, so this may be a read error. The data stem from a study of blood T cells in healthy people across ages. Looking at the study overall: T cells yielded about one barcoded beta molecule per two cells through template switching.

At least 7 million PBMCs were isolated per sample. Next came a second PCR, run for roughly 6 to 11 cycles, which used a sample-barcoded 5' primer along with a J-beta primer mix. TCRdb re-called the 5' RACE reads through MiXCR, storing one row per CDR3 protein. The sample holds about a million distinct CDR3 sequences, about 51% seen once. The study's findings and limits: Naive and antigen-experienced cells could not be conclusively compared, given unsorted PBMCs.

What was sequenced was blood. The TCR comes from an older woman in good health.

Written as DNA, the CDR3 is TGTGCCTGCACTCTAAACCCGGGACTAGTATCCGGTGAGCAGTTCTTC. Translated, it gives CACTLNPGLVSGEQFF. The V call is TRBV7-2, the J call TRBJ2-1; the match to TRBD2 covers 8 bases. From germline, CDR1 is SGHTA and CDR2 FQGNSA. V lost 11 bases to trimming and J lost 9 bases; unmatched junction nucleotides: 21. CDR3 length equals 16 residues.